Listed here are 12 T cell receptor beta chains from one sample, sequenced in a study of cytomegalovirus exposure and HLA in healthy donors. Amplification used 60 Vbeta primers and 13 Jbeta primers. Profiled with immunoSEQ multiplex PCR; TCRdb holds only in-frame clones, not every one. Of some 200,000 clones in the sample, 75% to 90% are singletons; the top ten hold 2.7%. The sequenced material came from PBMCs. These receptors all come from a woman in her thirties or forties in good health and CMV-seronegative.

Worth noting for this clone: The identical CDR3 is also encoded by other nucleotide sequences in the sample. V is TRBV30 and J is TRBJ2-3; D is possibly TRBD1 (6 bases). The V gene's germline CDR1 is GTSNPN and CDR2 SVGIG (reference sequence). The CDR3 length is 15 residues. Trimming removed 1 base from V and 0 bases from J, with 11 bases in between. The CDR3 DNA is TGTGCCTGGAGTGAGGACAGACCTAGCACAGATACGCAGTATTTT. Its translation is CAWSEDRPSTDTQYF.

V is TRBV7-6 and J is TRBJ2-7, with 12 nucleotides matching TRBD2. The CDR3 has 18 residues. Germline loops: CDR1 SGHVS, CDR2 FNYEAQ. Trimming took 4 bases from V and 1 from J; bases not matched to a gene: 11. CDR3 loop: CASSSTTSGRTDSYEQYF. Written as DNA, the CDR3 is TGTGCCAGCAGCTCCACCACTAGCGGGAGGACTGATTCCTACGAGCAGTACTTC.

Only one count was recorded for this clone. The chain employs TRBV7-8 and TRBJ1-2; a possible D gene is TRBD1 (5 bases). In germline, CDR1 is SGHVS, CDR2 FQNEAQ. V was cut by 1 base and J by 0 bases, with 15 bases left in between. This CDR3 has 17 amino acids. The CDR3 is CASSLVRHGGANYGYTF. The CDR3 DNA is TGTGCCAGCAGCTTAGTGCGACACGGGGGAGCTAACTATGGCTACACCTTC.

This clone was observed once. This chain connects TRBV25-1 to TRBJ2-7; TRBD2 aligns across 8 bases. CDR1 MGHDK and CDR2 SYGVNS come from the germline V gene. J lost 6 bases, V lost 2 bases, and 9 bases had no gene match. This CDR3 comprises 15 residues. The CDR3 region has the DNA TGTGCCAGCAGTGAAGCCGGGACTAGAAGCGGCGAGCAGTACTTC. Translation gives CASSEAGTRSGEQYF.

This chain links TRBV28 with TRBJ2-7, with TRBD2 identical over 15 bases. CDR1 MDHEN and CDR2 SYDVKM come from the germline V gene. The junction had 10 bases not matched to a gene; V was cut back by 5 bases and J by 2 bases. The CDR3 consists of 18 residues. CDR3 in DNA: TGTGCCAGCAGTACGATAGGACTAGCGGGAGGGTCGGCCTACGAGCAGTACTTC. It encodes CASSTIGLAGGSAYEQYF.

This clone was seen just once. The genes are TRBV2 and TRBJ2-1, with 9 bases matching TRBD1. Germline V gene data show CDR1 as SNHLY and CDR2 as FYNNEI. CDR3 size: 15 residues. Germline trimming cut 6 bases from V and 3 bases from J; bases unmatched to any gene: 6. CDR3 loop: CASSDTGGRYNEQFF. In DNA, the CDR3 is TGTGCCAGCAGCGATACAGGGGGCCGCTACAATGAGCAGTTCTTC.

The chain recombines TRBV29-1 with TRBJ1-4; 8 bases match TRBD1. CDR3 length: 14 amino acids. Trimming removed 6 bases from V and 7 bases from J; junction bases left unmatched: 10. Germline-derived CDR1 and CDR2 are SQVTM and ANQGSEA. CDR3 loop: CSVLTGGLPEKLFF. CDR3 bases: TGCAGCGTGTTAACAGGGGGTCTTCCTGAAAAACTGTTTTTT.

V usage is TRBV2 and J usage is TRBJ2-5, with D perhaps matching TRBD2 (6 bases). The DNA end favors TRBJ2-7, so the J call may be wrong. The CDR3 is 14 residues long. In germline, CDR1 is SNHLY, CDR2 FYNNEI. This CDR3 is CASSERGLYYEQYF. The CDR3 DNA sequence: TGTGCCAGCAGTGAAAGGGGACTTTACTACGAGCAGTACTTC.

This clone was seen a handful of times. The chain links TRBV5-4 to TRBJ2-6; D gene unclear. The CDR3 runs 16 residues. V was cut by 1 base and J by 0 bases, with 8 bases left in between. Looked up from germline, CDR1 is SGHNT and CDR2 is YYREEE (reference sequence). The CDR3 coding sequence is TGTGCCAGCAGCTTGTTGGCTAGCTCTGGGGCCAACGTCCTGACTTTC. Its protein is CASSLLASSGANVLTF.

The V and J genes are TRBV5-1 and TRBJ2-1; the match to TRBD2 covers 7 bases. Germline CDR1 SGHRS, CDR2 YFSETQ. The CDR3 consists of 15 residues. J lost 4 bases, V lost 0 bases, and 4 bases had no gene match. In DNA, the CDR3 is TGCGCCAGCAGCTTGGGCGGGCGGGAGTACAATGAGCAGTTCTTC. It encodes CASSLGGREYNEQFF.

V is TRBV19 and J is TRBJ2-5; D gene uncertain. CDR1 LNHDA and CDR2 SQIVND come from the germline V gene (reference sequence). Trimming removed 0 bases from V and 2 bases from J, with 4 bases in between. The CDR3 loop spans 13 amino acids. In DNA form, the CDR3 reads TGTGCCAGTAGTATAGACCCGCAAGAGACCCAGTACTTC. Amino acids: CASSIDPQETQYF.

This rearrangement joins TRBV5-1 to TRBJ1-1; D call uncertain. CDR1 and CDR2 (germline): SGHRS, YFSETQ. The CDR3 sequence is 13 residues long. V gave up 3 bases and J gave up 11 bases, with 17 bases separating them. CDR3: CASSSGWSRVAFF. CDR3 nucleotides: TGCGCCAGCAGCTCCGGTTGGTCTCGCGTGGCTTTCTTT.